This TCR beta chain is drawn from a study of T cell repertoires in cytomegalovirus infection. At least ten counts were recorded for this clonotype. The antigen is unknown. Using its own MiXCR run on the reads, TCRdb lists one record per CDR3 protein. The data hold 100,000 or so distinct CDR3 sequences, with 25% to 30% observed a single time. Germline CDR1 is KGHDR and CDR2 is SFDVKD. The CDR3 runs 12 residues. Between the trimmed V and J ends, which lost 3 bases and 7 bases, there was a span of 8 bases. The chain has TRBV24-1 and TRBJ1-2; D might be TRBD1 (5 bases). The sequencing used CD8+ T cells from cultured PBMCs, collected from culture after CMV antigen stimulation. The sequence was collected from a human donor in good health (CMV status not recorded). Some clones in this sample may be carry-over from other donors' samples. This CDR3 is CATSDPGRGYTF. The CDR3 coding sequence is TGTGCCACCAGTGATCCAGGGCGTGGCTACACCTTC.